The 18 T cell receptor beta chains below all came from one sample that was sequenced in a study of cytomegalovirus exposure and HLA in healthy donors. The assay was immunoSEQ multiplex PCR, and TCRdb's table has in-frame clones only and misses some. The table lists 60,000 or so clones, over 75% of them singletons. The source material was PBMCs. The receptors stem from a woman aged 25 to 39 in good health and CMV-seronegative.

This sequence joins TRBV11-2 and TRBJ2-5; 8 bases align to TRBD2. The CDR3 length is 13 residues. Germline CDR1 is SGHAT and CDR2 is FQNNGV. The V gene end was trimmed by 4 bases and the J gene end by 2 bases; junction bases not matched to a gene: 0. CDR3 sequence (DNA): TGTGCCAGCAGCTCTAGCGGGCAAGAGACCCAGTACTTC. Amino acid sequence: CASSSSGQETQYF.

CDR3 bases: TGTGCCAGTAGTATAGGGGGGCTGGGTGAAGCTTTCTTT. Translated, it gives CASSIGGLGEAFF. This chain links TRBV19 with TRBJ1-1; TRBD1 might be the D (6 bases). CDR1 LNHDA and CDR2 SQIVND come from the germline V gene (reference sequence). V was clipped by 1 base and J by 7 bases, with 10 bases between them. CDR3 length: 13 amino acids.

The DNA of the CDR3 is TGTGCCAGCAGCTTACCTTCGGGATACGAGCAGTACTTC. Protein: CASSLPSGYEQYF. The gene calls are TRBV7-2 and TRBJ2-7; perhaps TRBD2 as D (5 bases). Germline CDR1 and CDR2: SGHTA and FQGNSA. The V and J ends lost 2 bases and 4 bases respectively, with 9 bases between them. The CDR3 length is 13 residues.

The V gene is TRBV19, the J gene TRBJ2-2; 7 positions match TRBD2. This CDR3 has 14 residues. V lost 7 bases, J lost 2 bases, and 4 bases stayed unmatched. In germline, CDR1 is LNHDA, CDR2 SQIVND (reference sequence). This CDR3 reads CASKRDGNTGELFF. The CDR3 nucleotides are TGTGCCAGTAAGCGGGACGGTAACACCGGGGAGCTGTTTTTT.

This clone has just one count. The CDR3 here is CASRSGTANTEAFF. The CDR3 coding sequence is TGTGCCAGCCGATCCGGGACAGCTAACACTGAAGCTTTCTTT. The rearrangement uses TRBV6-1 and TRBJ1-1; the match to TRBD1 covers 7 bases. V gave up 8 bases and J gave up 2 bases; unmatched junction bases: 8. The germline gives CDR1 MNHNS, CDR2 SASEGT. This CDR3 is 14 amino acids long.

The chain recombines TRBV7-9 with TRBJ1-4; D not resolved. Trimming took off 0 bases at V and 5 bases at J, with 13 bases between the two ends. Germline loops: CDR1 SEHNR, CDR2 FQNEAQ (reference sequence). The CDR3 covers 16 residues. CDR3 protein: CASSLAAAVLNEKLFF. In nucleotides, the CDR3 is TGTGCCAGCAGCTTAGCGGCGGCGGTTCTCAATGAAAAACTGTTTTTT. The variable domain in full, completed from reference TRBV7-9 and TRBJ1-4, reads DTGVSQNPRHKITKRGQNVTFRCDPISEHNRLYWYRQTLGQGPEFLTYFQNEAQLEKSRLLSDRFSAERPKGSFSTLEIQRTEQGDSAMYLCASSLAAAVLNEKLFFGSGTQLSVL.

V is TRBV27 and J is TRBJ1-2, with 9 positions matching TRBD1. The J segment lost 7 bases and the V segment lost 8 bases, leaving 14 bases of the junction unmatched. Looked up from germline, CDR1 is MNHEY and CDR2 is SMNVEV (reference sequence). The CDR3 is 15 residues long. This CDR3 is CASAIQGQGLGGYTF. The CDR3 DNA sequence: TGTGCCAGCGCAATCCAGGGACAGGGACTAGGTGGCTACACCTTC.

The chain recombines TRBV7-9 with TRBJ2-7; D may be TRBD2 (5 bases). This CDR3 has 17 residues. Trimming removed 5 bases from V and 1 base from J, with 21 bases in between. The germline V gene has CDR1 SEHNR and CDR2 FQNEAQ (reference sequence). The CDR3 DNA reads as TGTGCCAGCAGCATCATCCCAACGGGGATAAGATCCTACGAGCAGTACTTC. Translated, it gives CASSIIPTGIRSYEQYF.

The rearrangement links TRBV5-5 to TRBJ1-2; TRBD1 matches at 12 bases. Germline V lookup: CDR1 SGHKS, CDR2 YYEKEE (reference sequence). The junction had 13 bases not matched to a gene; V was cut back by 2 bases and J by 5 bases. The CDR3 spans 18 residues. CDR3 DNA: TGTGCCAGCAGCTTCGAGCCGGGACAGGGGGCGCGACCGTATGGCTACACCTTC. Translated, it gives CASSFEPGQGARPYGYTF.

This clone has only one observation. This chain uses TRBV19 with TRBJ1-5, with 7 positions matching TRBD1. This CDR3 is built from 17 residues. Germline CDR1 LNHDA, CDR2 SQIVND (reference sequence). Germline trimming cut 6 bases from V and 0 bases from J; bases unmatched to any gene: 11. The CDR3 loop is CASSRTQGHNSNQPQHF. The CDR3 DNA follows: TGTGCCAGTAGCAGAACACAGGGGCACAATAGCAATCAGCCCCAGCATTTT.

This chain links TRBV18 with TRBJ2-1; TRBD2 aligns across 13 bases. V shed 3 bases, J shed 9 bases, and the junction held 2 bases outside the gene matches. CDR3 length equals 14 residues. Germline values: CDR1 KGHSH, CDR2 LQKENI. The CDR3 DNA follows: TGTGCCAGCTCACCCACTAGCGGGAGGGTTGAGCAGTTCTTC. It specifies CASSPTSGRVEQFF.

The chain is built from TRBV30 and TRBJ1-2; 11 positions match TRBD1. CDR1 GTSNPN and CDR2 SVGIG come from the germline V gene (reference sequence). V lost 4 bases to trimming and J lost 0 bases; unmatched junction nucleotides: 10. The CDR3 totals 17 residues. CDR3 loop: CAWNIWTGGLANYGYTF. CDR3 bases: TGTGCCTGGAACATATGGACAGGGGGCTTGGCTAACTATGGCTACACCTTC.

The chain has TRBV14 and TRBJ1-2; 8 nucleotides line up with TRBD1. Looked up from germline, CDR1 is SGHDN and CDR2 is FVKESK. J lost 3 bases, V lost 4 bases, and 7 bases had no gene match. The CDR3 extends over 15 amino acids. The CDR3 loop is CASSPRTGRDYGYTF. The CDR3 DNA follows: TGTGCCAGCAGCCCTCGGACAGGGAGGGACTATGGCTACACCTTC.

V usage is TRBV30 and J usage is TRBJ2-1, with 8 positions matching TRBD2. CDR1 is GTSNPN, CDR2 SVGIG, per germline (reference sequence). V shed 5 bases, J shed 6 bases, and the junction held 12 bases outside the gene matches. The CDR3 spans 15 residues. CDR3 nucleotide sequence: TGTGCCTGGGGAAGAGGGCTAGCGGGCTCCAATGAGCAGTTCTTC. Translated, it gives CAWGRGLAGSNEQFF.

The V call is TRBV2, the J call TRBJ2-3; the D gene is possibly TRBD1 (6 bases). CDR1 SNHLY and CDR2 FYNNEI come from the germline V gene. There are 14 residues in the CDR3. With 6 bases removed from V and 4 bases from J, the gap between germline ends came to 14 bases. CDR3 region: CASRNRAGADTQYF. The CDR3 nucleotides are TGTGCCAGCAGAAACAGGGCTGGGGCAGATACGCAGTATTTT.

The DNA for the CDR3 is TGTGCCAGCAGTGCATCCTATCACTATGGCTACACCTTC. Translation: CASSASYHYGYTF. The chain links TRBV6-1 to TRBJ1-2; D gene unclear. V was trimmed by 4 bases and J by 3 bases, leaving 9 bases between them. This CDR3 spans 13 amino acids. Germline V lookup: CDR1 MNHNS, CDR2 SASEGT.

The chain is built from TRBV19 and TRBJ1-1, with D possibly TRBD1 on 6 matching bases. This CDR3 spans 15 amino acids. The V gene's germline CDR1 is LNHDA and CDR2 SQIVND (reference sequence). The germline V and J ends were trimmed by 3 bases and 4 bases, with 15 bases remaining between them. The CDR3 region is CASSIAGAMSTEAFF. For the CDR3, the DNA is TGTGCCAGTAGTATTGCAGGGGCCATGAGCACTGAAGCTTTCTTT.

This chain uses TRBV6-1 with TRBJ2-1; 8 bases line up with TRBD2. Losses at the gene ends were 0 bases for V and 8 bases for J; bases not matched to a gene: 18. There are 19 residues in the CDR3. Germline CDR1 MNHNS, CDR2 SASEGT. The CDR3 DNA is TGTGCCAGCAGTGAAGCCTGGAGTGGGGCGGGAGGAAGGAGGGATGAGCAGTTCTTC. The encoded protein is CASSEAWSGAGGRRDEQFF.